The clone carrying this TCR beta chain appeared many times. The antigen is not known. This sample is drawn from a study of T cells in Graves' hyperthyroidism and ophthalmopathy. Amplified regions were TCR beta CDR3 sequences from RNA transcripts. Primed by the HTBI set, a first-round RT-PCR was run on the TCR CDR3. TCRdb redid the calling of the multiplex PCR reads with MiXCR, one entry per CDR3 protein. The profile shows over 350,000 distinct CDR3 sequences, under 15% of them singletons. Study-wide points: Appearing also in blood were most of the thyroid clonotypes expanded above 0.001.

PBMCs were derived from under 13 ml fresh peripheral blood. Sequenced: blood. The sequence derives from a man younger than 35 with Graves' ophthalmopathy.

The CDR3 reads CSARARRDRDYEQYF. CDR3 nucleotide sequence: TGCAGTGCTAGAGCCCGACGGGACAGGGACTACGAGCAGTACTTC. This chain uses TRBV20-1 with TRBJ2-7; TRBD1 agrees at 9 bases. J lost 3 bases, V lost 1 base, and 7 bases had no gene match. The CDR3 is 15 residues long. Germline CDR1 is DFQATT and CDR2 is SNEGSKA (reference sequence).